This TCR beta chain was observed in a study of CD8 T cells in ankylosing spondylitis. Study observations and caveats: Clones linked to disease were reported to show significant enrichment in matched ankylosing spondylitis synovial fluid.

This CDR3 contains 17 residues. V shed 3 bases and J 7 bases; nucleotides not matched to a gene: 10. Germline assignment: CDR1 KGHDR and CDR2 SFDVKD. TCRdb re-called the 5' RACE reads with MiXCR, one entry per CDR3 protein. The data show 350,000 or so distinct CDR3 sequences, roughly 15% seen once. There are many counts of this clonotype. Its cognate antigen is unknown. The TCR comes from a male donor with ankylosing spondylitis or in good health (not recorded which). The chain has TRBV24-1 and TRBJ2-3; 12 nucleotides align to TRBD2. The sample consisted of blood, either unsorted or a sorted T cell fraction (not recorded which). CDR3 sequence reads: CATSDATSGRLGNTQYF. The CDR3 DNA is TGTGCCACCAGTGATGCGACTAGCGGGAGACTTGGAAATACGCAGTATTTT.